This is a list of T cell receptor beta chains from one sample in a study of OX40 agonist ivuxolimab in advanced cancers. Assay used: immunoSEQ multiplex PCR; TCRdb lists only in-frame clones, some missing. Among 65,000 or so clones, 84% were seen once, and the ten largest hold 2% to 3%. The sequencing used CD4+ or CD8+ T cells sorted from blood, collected in a trial of the OX40 agonist ivuxolimab. Every receptor here comes from an adult with an advanced solid tumor such as melanoma, head and neck, liver or kidney cancer. CDR3s include the opening cysteine and the closing phenylalanine or tryptophan. The D gene is left open where the match is weak. Only part of the rows carry a size: once, few, many, or a class if the clone is expanded.

clone_size	d_call	v_call	j_call	cdr3_nt	cdr3_aa
once	NA	TRBV21-1	TRBJ1-2	TGTGCCAGCAGCCGAGGGACAGAGACTAACTATGGCTACACCTTC	CASSRGTETNYGYTF
NA	TRBD1	TRBV5-1	TRBJ2-4	TGCGCCAGCAGCCATCGACAGGGGGGAAACATTCAGTACTTC	CASSHRQGGNIQYF
NA	NA	TRBV21-1	TRBJ2-3	TGTGCCAGCAGCAAGACGGCCCGTGGCACAGATACGCAGTATTTT	CASSKTARGTDTQYF
few	NA	TRBV2	TRBJ1-2	TGTGCCAGCAGTGACCGACAACCTAGTGGCTACACCTTC	CASSDRQPSGYTF
NA	NA	TRBV21-1	TRBJ1-1	TGTGCTAGAGTTCTCCGGGGTGAAGCTTTCTTT	CARVLRGEAFF
NA	NA	TRBV7-2	TRBJ1-1	TGTGCCAGCAGCTTAGGTGGGACCCGCTATGATATGAACACTGAAGCTTTCTTT	CASSLGGTRYDMNTEAFF
NA	NA	TRBV27	TRBJ2-7	TGTGCCAGCAGTTTGGCATGGTCCTACGAGCAGTACTTC	CASSLAWSYEQYF
NA	TRBD2	TRBV27	TRBJ2-5	TGTGCCAGCAGTGCAAGAGCGGGAGCCTTGCTAGAGACCCAGTACTTC	CASSARAGALLETQYF
NA	NA	TRBV2	TRBJ2-5	TGTGCCAGCAGTGAGTCCGGGGGGACCCAGTACTTC	CASSESGGTQYF
NA	NA	TRBV19	TRBJ2-6	TGCGCCAGTAGCAAGGACCCCGGGGCCAACGTCCTGACTTTC	CASSKDPGANVLTF
few	NA	TRBV7-9	TRBJ1-2	TGTGCCAGCAGCTCTAGCGTGAATGTCGGTGGCTACACCTTC	CASSSSVNVGGYTF
NA	NA	TRBV28	TRBJ1-2	TGTGCCAGCAGTTTGACTAACTATGGCTACACCTTC	CASSLTNYGYTF
NA	TRBD1	TRBV29-1	TRBJ1-2	TGCAGCGTTGAGGGCAGGGGGAAGTCCTATGGCTACACCTTC	CSVEGRGKSYGYTF
NA	NA	TRBV29-1	TRBJ2-6	TGCAGCGTTGACGTCAGCTCTGGGGCCAACGTCCTGACTTTC	CSVDVSSGANVLTF
NA	NA	TRBV11-2	TRBJ1-2	TGTGCCAGCAGCTCCACTAACTATGGCTACACCTTC	CASSSTNYGYTF